A selection of T cell receptor beta chains follows, all from one sample in a study of cytomegalovirus exposure and HLA in healthy donors. The method was immunoSEQ multiplex PCR; TCRdb's version includes in-frame clones alone and lacks a portion of them. Of around 65,000 clones listed, over 50% were seen once; the top ten hold around 3%. The source material was PBMCs. The receptors shown here come from a man under 40 in good health and CMV-seronegative. The CDR3 runs from the conserved cysteine through the conserved F or W. D genes are given only for firm matches. Size is stated for part of the rows, as once, few or many counts, or as a class when the clone is expanded.

TRBJ2-1	.	TRBV7-8	.	TGTGCCAGCAGCTTAGCGGAGCCCGTGTATGAGCAGTTCTTC	CASSLAEPVYEQFF
TRBJ1-6	.	TRBV10-3	few	TGTGCCATCAGTGAACGGGGTATGGGAAATTCACCCCTCCACTTT	CAISERGMGNSPLHF
TRBJ1-2	.	TRBV6-5	.	TGTGCCAGCAGACCCCCGTCGTCGGGGAACTATGGCTACACCTTC	CASRPPSSGNYGYTF
TRBJ1-6	.	TRBV7-9	.	TGTGCCAGCAGCTTATCAGAGGACTTCCTCCACTTT	CASSLSEDFLHF
TRBJ1-2	.	TRBV29-1	.	TGCAGCGCATGGACAGCTAACTATGGCTACACCTTC	CSAWTANYGYTF
TRBJ1-2	.	TRBV4-2	.	TGTGCCAGCAGCCAAGCAGAAGCTAACTATGGCTACACCTTC	CASSQAEANYGYTF
TRBJ2-3	.	TRBV7-8	.	TGTGCCAGCAGCTTAGGGACAGCAACAGATACGCAGTATTTT	CASSLGTATDTQYF
TRBJ2-7	.	TRBV6-1	.	TGTGCCAGCAGCAATTACGAGCAGTACTTC	CASSNYEQYF
TRBJ2-3	.	TRBV7-3	.	TGTGCCACCAGCCGCGGTAGCACAGATACGCAGTATTTT	CATSRGSTDTQYF
TRBJ2-2	TRBD2	TRBV7-9	.	TGTGCCAGCAGCCCGCGACTAGCGGCAAACACCGGGGAGCTGTTTTTT	CASSPRLAANTGELFF
TRBJ1-4	TRBD1	TRBV23-1	.	TGCGCCAGCAGTCAAGACGGGACAGGGCGAGAAAAACTGTTTTTT	CASSQDGTGREKLFF
TRBJ2-7	TRBD2	TRBV29-1	.	TGCAGTGCCTGGGAGCGGGGAAGCTACGAGCAGTACTTC	CSAWERGSYEQYF
TRBJ2-7	.	TRBV5-1	.	TGCGCCAGCAGCTTGGAACAGGTCTACGAGCAGTACTTC	CASSLEQVYEQYF
TRBJ2-3	TRBD2	TRBV6-4	.	TGTGCCAGCAGTTTACTAGCGGGGTATGGAGATACGCAGTATTTT	CASSLLAGYGDTQYF
TRBJ1-1	.	TRBV9	.	TGTGCCAGCAGCGTAGCCCCCGGGATCACTGAAGCTTTCTTT	CASSVAPGITEAFF
TRBJ2-3	.	TRBV6-6	.	TGTGCCAGCAGCCACACAGATACGCAGTATTTT	CASSHTDTQYF
TRBJ1-2	.	TRBV29-1	.	TGCAGCGTTGCCCCGGAGGGTTTGTATGGCTACACCTTC	CSVAPEGLYGYTF
TRBJ2-3	.	TRBV11-2	.	TGTGCCAGCAGCCCAGGTACGCCAGATACGCAGTATTTT	CASSPGTPDTQYF
TRBJ2-5	TRBD2	TRBV4-2	.	TGTGCCAGCAGCCAGATGACTAGCGGGGGGCAAGAGACCCAGTACTTC	CASSQMTSGGQETQYF
TRBJ2-2	TRBD2	TRBV7-6	.	TGTGCCAGCAGTAGCGGGGGGGCCCCCGGGGAGCTGTTTTTT	CASSSGGAPGELFF
TRBJ2-4	TRBD2	TRBV6-5	.	TGTGCCAGCAAAAGACTAGCGGGAGCCAAAAACATTCAGTACTTC	CASKRLAGAKNIQYF
TRBJ2-7	TRBD1	TRBV7-9	once	TGTGCCAGCAGCTTAACCGGGACAGGGAACCACGAGCAGTACTTC	CASSLTGTGNHEQYF
TRBJ1-4	.	TRBV29-1	.	TGCAGCGTTGAAGAATGGGGGGCTAATGAAAAACTGTTTTTT	CSVEEWGANEKLFF
TRBJ2-7	TRBD2	TRBV11-2	.	TGTGCCAGCAGCTTAGGTTTGAGCGGGGGGGCCTACGAGCAGTACTTC	CASSLGLSGGAYEQYF
TRBJ1-2	.	TRBV30	few	TGTGCCTGGACCCTCCGGACAGCTACTAACTATGGCTACACCTTC	CAWTLRTATNYGYTF
TRBJ1-1	TRBD1	TRBV6-5	few	TGTGCCAGCAGTTACGACGACAGGGGAGCTTTCTTT	CASSYDDRGAFF
TRBJ2-5	.	TRBV29-1	.	TGCAGCGCCGACGGAAAGGGGGGGGAGAGACAAGAGACCCAGTACTTC	CSADGKGGERQETQYF
TRBJ2-5	.	TRBV7-7	.	TGTGCCAGCAGCCCCGGACTGCAAGAGACCCAGTACTTC	CASSPGLQETQYF
TRBJ1-4	TRBD1	TRBV6-1	few	TGTGCCAGCAGAGACAGGGCAACTAATGAAAAACTGTTTTTT	CASRDRATNEKLFF
TRBJ2-3	.	TRBV5-6	.	TGTGCCAGCAGTTTCACTACCACAGATACGCAGTATTTT	CASSFTTTDTQYF
TRBJ1-2	TRBD1	TRBV6-5	few	TGTGCCAGCAGTTACTCGGCCGTGGACAGGGCAGATGGCTACACCTTC	CASSYSAVDRADGYTF
TRBJ2-3	.	TRBV29-1	.	TGCAGCGTTGGAAGAGGGGGGGCCGGCACAGATACGCAGTATTTT	CSVGRGGAGTDTQYF
TRBJ2-3	TRBD2	TRBV6-5	.	TGTGCCAGCAGATTAGCGGGGGGCACAGATACGCAGTATTTT	CASRLAGGTDTQYF
TRBJ2-1	TRBD2	TRBV5-6	few	TGTGCCAGCCTACCCGGCGCGGGGGGGTTTTACAATGAGCAGTTCTTC	CASLPGAGGFYNEQFF
TRBJ2-1	.	TRBV6-5	.	TGTGCCAGCCGTAGCCCCTTGATGGTTGAGCAGTTCTTC	CASRSPLMVEQFF
TRBJ1-6	.	TRBV9	.	TGTGCCAGCAGTCCGAGGGAAAACTATAATTCACCCCTCCACTTT	CASSPRENYNSPLHF
TRBJ2-7	TRBD1	TRBV6-1	.	TGTGCCAGCAGTGAAGCACAGGGGGCAAGCTACGAGCAGTACTTC	CASSEAQGASYEQYF
TRBJ1-4	.	TRBV7-9	few	TGTGCCAGCAGCTCGAGCATAGGAGGTGAAAAACTGTTTTTT	CASSSSIGGEKLFF
TRBJ1-4	.	TRBV25-1	once	TGTGCCAGCAGTGATTATACTTCAACTAATGAAAAACTGTTTTTT	CASSDYTSTNEKLFF
TRBJ1-1	.	TRBV9	.	TGTGCCAGCAGCGGGTGGGCCAGGACTGAAGCTTTCTTT	CASSGWARTEAFF
TRBJ2-6	.	TRBV29-1	many	TGCAGCGTTGATGTAGGAGGGCCCTCTGGGGCCAACGTCCTGACTTTC	CSVDVGGPSGANVLTF
TRBJ1-5	TRBD1	TRBV15	.	TGTGCCACCAGCCCCGTGCCGGGACAGAGGACGTATAGCAATCAGCCCCAGCATTTT	CATSPVPGQRTYSNQPQHF
TRBJ1-2	TRBD1	TRBV6-1	.	TGTGCCAGCAATTTTGGGACAGGGGGCAACTATGGCTACACCTTC	CASNFGTGGNYGYTF
TRBJ2-3	.	TRBV10-3	.	TGTGCCATCAGTGAGCGCGGGGAGGTTTCAGATACGCAGTATTTT	CAISERGEVSDTQYF
TRBJ2-5	.	TRBV28	.	TGTGCCAGCAGTTTACAGCAAGAGGCCCAGTACTTC	CASSLQQEAQYF